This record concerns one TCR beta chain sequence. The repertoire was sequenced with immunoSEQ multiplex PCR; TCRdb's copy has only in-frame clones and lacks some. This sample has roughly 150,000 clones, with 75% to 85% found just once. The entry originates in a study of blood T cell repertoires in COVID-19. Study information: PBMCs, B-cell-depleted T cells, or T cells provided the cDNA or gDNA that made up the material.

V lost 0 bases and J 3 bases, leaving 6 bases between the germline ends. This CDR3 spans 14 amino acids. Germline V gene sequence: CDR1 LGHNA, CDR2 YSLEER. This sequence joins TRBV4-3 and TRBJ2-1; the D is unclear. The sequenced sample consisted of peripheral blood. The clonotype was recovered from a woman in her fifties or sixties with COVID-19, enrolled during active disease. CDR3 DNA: TGCGCCAGCAGCCAAGACCCCAGCTACAATGAGCAGTTCTTC. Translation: CASSQDPSYNEQFF.